What follows are 26 T cell receptor beta chains derived from one specimen sequenced in a study of T cells expressing NK-cell markers. TCRdb re-called the 5' RACE reads and catalogs CDR3 proteins one per entry, DNA excluded. This table holds 200,000 to 300,000 distinct CDR3 sequences. Source material: blood T cells: a sorted CD56 or NKG2C T cell subset, CD4+ or CD8+ T cells, or bulk PBMC T cells (not recorded which). The receptor set was obtained from a man between 18 and 35 years old in good health.

The V gene is TRBV20-1, the J gene TRBJ1-6; TCRdb's D call of TRBD1 is untestable without DNA. This CDR3 has 13 residues. Germline-derived CDR1 and CDR2 are DFQATT and SNEGSKA (reference sequence). The CDR3: CSARSQGGSPLHF.

The chain links TRBV25-1 to TRBJ2-1; TCRdb proposes TRBD2, but this gene call is untestable without DNA. The CDR3 is made up of 17 amino acids. The germline V gene encodes CDR1 MGHDK and CDR2 SYGVNS. CDR3: CASSKFGLSSSYNEQFF.

The chain carries TRBV6-5 and TRBJ2-1; the TRBD2 assignment by TCRdb is unverifiable without DNA. CDR1 and CDR2 (germline): MNHEY, SVGAGI. This CDR3 is 16 amino acids long. CDR3 sequence reads: CASSNPGGRAYNEQFF.

The rearrangement joins TRBV20-1 to TRBJ1-1. The CDR3 is 14 amino acids. CDR1 is DFQATT, CDR2 SNEGSKA, per germline (reference sequence). CDR3 residues: CSASRSAVNTEAFF.

The V gene is TRBV2, the J gene TRBJ2-5; lacking DNA, the TRBD1 call made by TCRdb goes unchecked. The CDR3 spans 15 residues. Per the germline V gene, CDR1 is SNHLY and CDR2 is FYNNEI. CDR3 sequence: CASSEVRTGSETQYF.

The genes are TRBV19 and TRBJ2-1; the D call of TRBD1 rests on TCRdb alone, since no DNA is present to check it. CDR3 size: 15 residues. Per the germline V gene, CDR1 is LNHDA and CDR2 is SQIVND (reference sequence). The CDR3 is CASRGPGQAYNEQFF. The full variable domain, completed using reference TRBV19 and TRBJ2-1, is DGGITQSPKYLFRKEGQNVTLSCEQNLNHDAMYWYRQDPGQGLRLIYYSQIVNDFQKGDIAEGYSVSREKKESFPLTVTSAQKNPTAFYLCASRGPGQAYNEQFFGPGTRLTVL.

V usage is TRBV7-6 and J usage is TRBJ2-1; the D call from TCRdb, TRBD2, cannot be confirmed without DNA. The CDR3 runs to 16 residues. Per the germline V gene, CDR1 is SGHVS and CDR2 is FNYEAQ. The CDR3 loop reads CASSLVPSGRSHEQFF.

The chain combines TRBV20-1 with TRBJ2-6; without DNA, the TCRdb call of TRBD1 cannot be checked. This CDR3 comprises 16 residues. Germline V CDR1 and CDR2: DFQATT, SNEGSKA (reference sequence). The CDR3 here is CSARADRLSGANVLTF.

The CDR3: CSPPVSGQGCEQYF. The chain couples TRBV20-1 to TRBJ2-7; absent DNA, TCRdb's TRBD1 call cannot be checked. CDR3 length: 14 residues. CDR1 DFQATT and CDR2 SNEGSKA come from the germline V gene (reference sequence).

The chain combines TRBV5-1 with TRBJ2-1; TCRdb's D call of TRBD2 is untestable without DNA. CDR3 length: 18 residues. The germline V gene has CDR1 SGHRS and CDR2 YFSETQ. The CDR3 spells CASSSRLAGGGSYNEQFF.

The chain is built from TRBV18 and TRBJ1-5; absent DNA, TCRdb's TRBD1 call cannot be checked. Germline CDR1 is KGHSH and CDR2 is LQKENI. The CDR3 sequence is 15 residues long. The CDR3 region is CASSLSQGTESPQHF.

This chain joins TRBV20-1 and TRBJ2-6; TCRdb returns TRBD2, unconfirmable since there is no DNA. Germline CDR1 and CDR2: DFQATT and SNEGSKA (reference sequence). The CDR3 extends over 15 amino acids. CDR3 residues: CSARVLGSGANVLTF.

The rearrangement uses TRBV12-3 or TRBV12-4 and TRBJ2-3; TCRdb's D call, TRBD2, is unchecked because there is no DNA. The CDR3 is 14 residues long. CDR3 loop: CAILRDSSYGTQYF.

The V gene is TRBV11-2, the J gene TRBJ2-1; TCRdb gives TRBD1 as the D gene, but with no DNA this cannot be confirmed. The CDR3 has 16 residues. Germline CDR1 SGHAT, CDR2 FQNNGV. This CDR3 reads CASSLVTGQGYNEQFF.

The chain employs TRBV3-1 and TRBJ2-6; there is no DNA to check the TCRdb D call of TRBD1. Germline values: CDR1 LGHDT, CDR2 YNNKEL (reference sequence). The CDR3 has 16 amino acids. The CDR3 sequence: CASSHRQGAGANVLTF.

The chain is built from TRBV3-1 and TRBJ2-1; without DNA, the TCRdb call of TRBD2 cannot be checked. This CDR3 is built from 14 residues. Germline assignment: CDR1 LGHDT and CDR2 YNNKEL (reference sequence). The CDR3 is CASSQGLATDEQFF.

CDR3 residues: CSAQSPRAGGPREQFF. The rearrangement uses TRBV29-1 and TRBJ2-1; as DNA is missing, the TRBD2 call by TCRdb cannot be tested. CDR1 is SQVTM and CDR2 is ANQGSEA in the germline V gene. The CDR3 runs to 16 residues.

This chain joins TRBV12-3 or TRBV12-4 and TRBJ2-2. This CDR3 has 13 residues. The CDR3: CASGTLLAGELFF.

V and J are TRBV27 and TRBJ1-2. The germline CDR1 and CDR2 sequences are MNHEY and SMNVEV (reference sequence). The CDR3 extends over 15 amino acids. CDR3 sequence reads: CASSSSGLTNYGYTF.

This chain uses TRBV7-1 with TRBJ2-2; with no DNA, the TCRdb D assignment of TRBD1 cannot be verified. TRBV7-1 qualifies as an ORF whose function is uncertain. The CDR3 runs to 17 residues. CDR3: CARRTPHQDTGKGELFF.

V and J are TRBV29-1 and TRBJ2-4; the D call from TCRdb, TRBD1, cannot be confirmed without DNA. Looked up from germline, CDR1 is SQVTM and CDR2 is ANQGSEA. CDR3 length equals 15 residues. The CDR3: CSAGERHLAKNIQYF.

This chain links TRBV20-1 with TRBJ1-6; the TRBD1 assignment by TCRdb is unverifiable without DNA. This CDR3 has 15 amino acids. Germline CDR1 and CDR2: DFQATT and SNEGSKA (reference sequence). The chain's CDR3 is CSARVGAGGNSPLHF.

The chain recombines TRBV5-6 with TRBJ1-2. The CDR3 is made up of 13 amino acids. Germline V CDR1 and CDR2: SGHDT, YYEEEE. The chain's CDR3 is CASSSWTGYGYTF.

This chain uses TRBV7-6 with TRBJ1-4; TCRdb calls TRBD1, which cannot be checked without DNA. There are 15 residues in the CDR3. CDR1 and CDR2 (germline): SGHVS, FNYEAQ. CDR3 sequence: CASSSGQTTNEKLFF.

The CDR3 loop is CSARDRDRSTDTQYF. The chain links TRBV20-1 to TRBJ2-3. This CDR3 region has 15 residues. CDR1 and CDR2 from the germline V gene are DFQATT and SNEGSKA (reference sequence).

The V gene is TRBV11-3, the J gene TRBJ2-1. The germline CDR1 and CDR2 sequences are SGHNT and YENEEA. The CDR3 is made up of 16 amino acids. CDR3 protein: CASSSLTPSSYNEQFF.